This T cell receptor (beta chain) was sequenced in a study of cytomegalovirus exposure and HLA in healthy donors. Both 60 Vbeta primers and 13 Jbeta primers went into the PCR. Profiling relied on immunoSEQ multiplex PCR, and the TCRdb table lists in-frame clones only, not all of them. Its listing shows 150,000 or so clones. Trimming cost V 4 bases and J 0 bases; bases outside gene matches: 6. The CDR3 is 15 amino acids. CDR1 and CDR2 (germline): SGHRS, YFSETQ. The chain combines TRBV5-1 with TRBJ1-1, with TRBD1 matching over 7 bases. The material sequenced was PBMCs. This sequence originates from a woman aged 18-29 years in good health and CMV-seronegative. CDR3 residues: CASSLTGTVNTEAFF. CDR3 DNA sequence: TGCGCCAGCAGCCTAACCGGGACAGTGAACACTGAAGCTTTCTTT.